The next 8 T cell receptor beta chains were all read from a single sample in a study of response to subunit inactivated influenza vaccine. From the RT-PCR reads, TCRdb called clonotypes with MiXCR, one entry per CDR3 protein. The table includes hundreds of thousands of distinct CDR3 sequences, roughly 14% detected once. The input for sequencing was PBMCs from blood, taken 12 days after vaccination. Receptors originate from a man aged 45-65 years who received an inactivated influenza vaccine.

This clonotype was counted a few times. J is TRBJ2-3 and V is TRBV20-1; D possibly corresponds to TRBD1 (9 bases). The CDR3 is 17 amino acids. In germline, CDR1 is DFQATT, CDR2 SNEGSKA (reference sequence). DNA for the CDR3: TGCCCCGGGAGGGGGTACAGGGGGCGCGTGGGGACAGATACGCAGTATTTT. Translation gives CPGRGYRGRVGTDTQYF.

This clonotype was seen more than once but under ten times. V is TRBV7-9 and J is TRBJ2-3, with D perhaps matching TRBD2 (6 bases). CDR1 and CDR2 (germline): SEHNR, FQNEAQ (reference sequence). The CDR3 loop spans 10 amino acids. Trimming took 5 bases from V and 10 from J, leaving 7 bases between them. The CDR3 bases are TGTGCCAGCAGCGGGGAGGCGCAGTATTTT. It specifies CASSGEAQYF. Supplemented by reference TRBV7-9 and TRBJ2-3, the full variable domain reads DTGVSQNPRHKITKRGQNVTFRCDPISEHNRLYWYRQTLGQGPEFLTYFQNEAQLEKSRLLSDRFSAERPKGSFSTLEIQRTEQGDSAMYLCASSGEAQYFGPGTRLTVL.

This clonotype has only one observation. This chain links TRBV7-6 with TRBJ2-7; the match to TRBD1 covers 10 bases. Germline CDR1 is SGHVS and CDR2 is FNYEAQ. The CDR3 extends over 15 amino acids. The trim removed 4 bases at V and 4 bases at J, leaving 7 bases unmatched. The CDR3 nucleotides are TGTGCCAGCAGCTACAGGTGGACAGGGGGATACGAGCAGTACTTC. Its protein is CASSYRWTGGYEQYF.

This clonotype appeared many times. J is TRBJ1-3 and V is TRBV5-5; D uncertain. Germline loops: CDR1 SGHKS, CDR2 YYEKEE (reference sequence). The V gene lost 0 bases and the J gene lost 0 bases, with 4 bases spanning the gap. The CDR3 totals 14 residues. The DNA for the CDR3 is TGTGCCAGCAGCTTGGAGGTCTCTGGAAACACCATATATTTT. It translates to CASSLEVSGNTIYF.

Only a few counts were recorded for this clonotype. V usage is TRBV25-1 and J usage is TRBJ2-2; D not resolved. Germline CDR1 is MGHDK and CDR2 is SYGVNS. The CDR3 is made up of 10 amino acids. Trimming removed 8 bases from V and 7 bases from J, with 5 bases in between. The CDR3: CASFGGELFF. The DNA of the CDR3 is TGTGCCAGCTTTGGCGGGGAGCTGTTTTTT.

The chain couples TRBV5-1 to TRBJ1-2; D is undetermined. The V end lost 4 bases, the J end lost 8 bases, and 18 bases lay between the germline ends. From germline, CDR1 is SGHRS and CDR2 YFSETQ. CDR3 length: 14 residues. CDR3 nucleotide sequence: TGCGCCAGCAGCCCTCTGGACGGAACCGGGGGCTACACCTTC. It is translated as CASSPLDGTGGYTF.

For the CDR3, the DNA is TGTGCCAGCAGTTCTAGTCTCGGTACCCAGTTCTTC. It translates to CASSSSLGTQFF. The chain is built from TRBV12-3 or TRBV12-4 and TRBJ2-1; D is unresolved. The CDR3 covers 12 residues. V was shortened by 4 bases and J by 13 bases, with 14 bases between the two germline ends.

The V gene is TRBV4-2, the J gene TRBJ2-5; no definite D call. V lost 0 bases, J lost 5 bases, and 10 bases lay in between. The length of the CDR3 is 14 residues. The germline gives CDR1 LGHNA, CDR2 YNFKEQ. The chain's CDR3 is CASSQDSGRETQYF. The CDR3 DNA reads TGTGCCAGCAGCCAAGATTCTGGGCGGGAGACCCAGTACTTC.